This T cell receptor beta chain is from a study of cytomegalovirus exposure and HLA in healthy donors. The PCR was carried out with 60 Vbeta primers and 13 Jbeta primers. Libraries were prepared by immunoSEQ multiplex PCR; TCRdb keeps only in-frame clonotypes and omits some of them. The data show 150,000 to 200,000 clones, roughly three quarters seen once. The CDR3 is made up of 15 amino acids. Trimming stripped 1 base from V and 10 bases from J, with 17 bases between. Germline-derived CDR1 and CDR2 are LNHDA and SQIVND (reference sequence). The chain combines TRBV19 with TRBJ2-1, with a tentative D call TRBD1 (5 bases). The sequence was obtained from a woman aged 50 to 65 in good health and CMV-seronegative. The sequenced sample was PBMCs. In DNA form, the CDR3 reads TGTGCCAGTAGTATAGTAGAGGCAGGGCGACGGGAGCAGTTCTTC. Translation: CASSIVEAGRREQFF.